Following are 26 T cell receptor beta chains from one sample sequenced in a study of graft-versus-host responses after intestinal transplantation. Which antigens these TCRs recognize remains unknown. Produced via immunoSEQ multiplex PCR; TCRdb's table is partial and in-frame only. The sample contains over 100,000 clones, more than 85% of which appear only once. Specimen: unstimulated CD8+ T cells sorted from spleen or lymph node cells, collected before transplant. These receptors originate from a human donor who was the organ donor for an intestinal transplant.

The V gene is TRBV28, the J gene TRBJ2-3; D is uncertain. This CDR3 is built from 14 residues. CDR1 MDHEN and CDR2 SYDVKM come from the germline V gene. With 3 bases removed from V and 0 bases from J, the gap between germline ends came to 7 bases. The CDR3 DNA sequence: TGTGCCAGCAGTTTTGTGGGGAGCACAGATACGCAGTATTTT. It translates to CASSFVGSTDTQYF. Based on the CDR3 plus reference TRBV28 and TRBJ2-3, the full variable domain is DVKVTQSSRYLVKRTGEKVFLECVQDMDHENMFWYRQDPGLGLRLIYFSYDVKMKEKGDIPEGYSVSREKKERFSLILESASTNQTSMYLCASSFVGSTDTQYFGPGTRLTVL.

The chain employs TRBV6-5 and TRBJ2-1; no firm D call. CDR1 and CDR2 from the germline V gene are MNHEY and SVGAGI. V was cut by 5 bases and J by 3 bases, with 11 bases left in between. This CDR3 has 14 residues. CDR3 sequence (DNA): TGTGCCAGCAGTGTTATGATGAGCTACAATGAGCAGTTCTTC. It codes for CASSVMMSYNEQFF.

The genes are TRBV28 and TRBJ2-7; TRBD1 is a possible D gene (6 bases). V lost 1 base, J lost 1 base, and 14 bases lay in between. Germline V gene lookup returns CDR1 MDHEN and CDR2 SYDVKM. The CDR3 contains 16 residues. CDR3 in amino acids: CASSLSQGMTSYEQYF. Here the CDR3 DNA reads TGTGCCAGCAGTTTATCGCAGGGGATGACGTCCTACGAGCAGTACTTC. Full variable domain (missing parts from reference TRBV28 and TRBJ2-7): DVKVTQSSRYLVKRTGEKVFLECVQDMDHENMFWYRQDPGLGLRLIYFSYDVKMKEKGDIPEGYSVSREKKERFSLILESASTNQTSMYLCASSLSQGMTSYEQYFGPGTRLTVT.

The chain is built from TRBV30 and TRBJ1-1; D gene unclear. The V and J ends lost 0 bases and 4 bases respectively, with 9 bases between them. The germline V gene encodes CDR1 GTSNPN and CDR2 SVGIG (reference sequence). The CDR3 covers 13 residues. The CDR3 region is CAWSVKAVTEAFF. CDR3 sequence (DNA): TGTGCCTGGAGTGTAAAGGCGGTCACTGAAGCTTTCTTT.

The V call is TRBV5-5, the J call TRBJ1-2, with 10 bases matching TRBD1. The CDR3 extends over 17 amino acids. Germline CDR1 is SGHKS and CDR2 is YYEKEE (reference sequence). The V gene end was trimmed by 3 bases and the J gene end by 7 bases; junction bases not matched to a gene: 15. CDR3 protein: CASSSRTGQGHLGGYTF. The CDR3 DNA sequence: TGTGCCAGCAGCTCGAGGACGGGACAGGGGCATTTAGGTGGCTACACCTTC.

The CDR3 DNA reads as TGTGCCAGCAGTTTACTAGGACAGGGGGCTTACGAGCAGTACTTC. It is translated as CASSLLGQGAYEQYF. The rearrangement uses TRBV28 and TRBJ2-7, with 11 nucleotides matching TRBD1. The germline gives CDR1 MDHEN, CDR2 SYDVKM. This CDR3 has 15 residues. With V trimmed by 2 bases and J by 4 bases, 4 bases remained unmatched. Full variable domain (rest looked up from reference TRBV28 and TRBJ2-7): DVKVTQSSRYLVKRTGEKVFLECVQDMDHENMFWYRQDPGLGLRLIYFSYDVKMKEKGDIPEGYSVSREKKERFSLILESASTNQTSMYLCASSLLGQGAYEQYFGPGTRLTVT.

J is TRBJ2-7 and V is TRBV29-1, with TRBD2 identical over 11 bases. The trim removed 3 bases at V and 6 bases at J, leaving 1 base unmatched. Germline CDR1 reads SQVTM; CDR2 reads ANQGSEA. This CDR3 is built from 12 residues. The chain's CDR3 is CSVDGTSGEQYF. The DNA for the CDR3 is TGCAGCGTTGACGGGACTAGCGGCGAGCAGTACTTC.

CDR3: CASSLAWLAGPYNEQFF. The DNA of the CDR3 is TGCGCCAGCAGCTTGGCCTGGTTAGCGGGACCCTACAATGAGCAGTTCTTC. This rearrangement joins TRBV5-1 to TRBJ2-1, with TRBD2 matching 8 bases. The V and J ends lost 0 bases and 2 bases, in that order; junction bases with no gene match: 7. This CDR3 has 17 amino acids. Germline V gene data show CDR1 as SGHRS and CDR2 as YFSETQ.

This sequence joins TRBV5-5 and TRBJ1-2, with 8 bases matching TRBD1. V lost 0 bases and J lost 5; bases outside the gene matches: 6. The CDR3 runs 15 residues. Germline CDR1 is SGHKS and CDR2 is YYEKEE (reference sequence). CDR3 amino acids: CASSLVSGTGYGYTF. CDR3 DNA sequence: TGTGCCAGCAGCTTGGTTTCTGGGACAGGATATGGCTACACCTTC. The variable domain in full, completed from reference TRBV5-5 and TRBJ1-2, reads DAGVTQSPTHLIKTRGQQVTLRCSPISGHKSVSWYQQVLGQGPQFIFQYYEKEERGRGNFPDRFSARQFPNYSSELNVNALLLGDSALYLCASSLVSGTGYGYTFGSGTRLTVV.

This clone was observed once. The gene calls are TRBV4-3 and TRBJ2-1; D unclear. The V end lost 0 bases, the J end lost 5 bases, and 11 bases lay between the germline ends. Germline values: CDR1 LGHNA, CDR2 YSLEER. CDR3 length equals 15 residues. The DNA for the CDR3 is TGCGCCAGCAGCCAAGAGAGGTTGTCCAACAATGAGCAGTTCTTC. Translating gives CASSQERLSNNEQFF.

This sequence joins TRBV6-5 and TRBJ2-2; D unclear. Trimming left V 2 bases short and J 0 bases short, with 4 bases between. Per the germline V gene, CDR1 is MNHEY and CDR2 is SVGAGI. The CDR3 length is 14 residues. The chain's CDR3 is CASSYNSNTGELFF. DNA for the CDR3: TGTGCCAGCAGTTACAACTCGAACACCGGGGAGCTGTTTTTT.

The chain joins TRBV6-5 to TRBJ2-5; D ambiguous. The CDR3 has 11 amino acids. Germline assignment: CDR1 MNHEY and CDR2 SVGAGI. Trimming removed 10 bases at V and 5 bases at J, with 11 bases between. This chain's CDR3 is CATFLAETQYF. The DNA for the CDR3 is TGTGCCACCTTCCTCGCGGAGACCCAGTACTTC.

This clone was recorded once. The chain couples TRBV7-2 to TRBJ2-7; TRBD1 agrees at 8 bases. V lost 1 base, J lost 0 bases, and 14 bases stayed unmatched. The CDR3 length is 19 residues. Per the germline V gene, CDR1 is SGHTA and CDR2 is FQGNSA. DNA of the CDR3: TGTGCCAGCAGCTTAGTACCCCCGGGGCAGGGGGCCCCCTCCTACGAGCAGTACTTC. It translates to CASSLVPPGQGAPSYEQYF.

Turning to this clone: Within the sample, other DNA sequences also encode this same CDR3. V gene TRBV5-6 combines with J gene TRBJ2-2, with TRBD2 as a possible D gene (5 bases). Trimming removed 4 bases at V and 7 bases at J, with 20 bases between. Germline-derived CDR1 and CDR2 are SGHDT and YYEEEE. This CDR3 comprises 16 residues. The CDR3 is CASSNGGGAIGGELFF. The CDR3 coding sequence is TGTGCCAGCAGCAACGGCGGAGGCGCCATTGGCGGGGAGCTGTTTTTT. The full variable domain, completed using reference TRBV5-6 and TRBJ2-2, is DAGVTQSPTHLIKTRGQQVTLRCSPKSGHDTVSWYQQALGQGPQFIFQYYEEEERQRGNFPDRFSGHQFPNYSSELNVNALLLGDSALYLCASSNGGGAIGGELFFGEGSRLTVL.

This clone was recorded only once. This chain joins TRBV6-5 and TRBJ2-1, with D possibly matching TRBD2 (7 bases). The CDR3 is 14 residues long. Germline CDR1 and CDR2: MNHEY and SVGAGI. Trimming shortened V by 5 bases and J by 5 bases, and 13 bases separated the two germline ends. The CDR3 coding sequence is TGTGCCAGCAGTAGGTGGGAGGGGGACAATGAGCAGTTCTTC. Translated: CASSRWEGDNEQFF.

The V gene is TRBV28, the J gene TRBJ1-6, with 10 nucleotides matching TRBD1. This CDR3 is built from 15 residues. Germline CDR1 and CDR2: MDHEN and SYDVKM. With 5 bases clipped from V and 10 bases from J, the junction kept 8 bases outside the gene matches. CDR3 in DNA: TGTGCCAGCAGTCCAATGACAGGGGGCAGGTCACCCCTCCACTTT. Translating gives CASSPMTGGRSPLHF.

The chain carries TRBV28 and TRBJ2-7; 13 bases are a match to TRBD2. This CDR3 comprises 17 residues. The germline CDR1 and CDR2 sequences are MDHEN and SYDVKM. The V and J ends lost 4 bases and 2 bases, in that order; junction bases with no gene match: 8. The CDR3 spells CASSSWTSGSKAYEQYF. Here the CDR3 DNA reads TGTGCCAGCAGTTCCTGGACTAGCGGGAGTAAGGCCTACGAGCAGTACTTC.

V gene TRBV10-3 combines with J gene TRBJ1-1; D call uncertain. The CDR3 sequence is 13 residues long. V lost 0 bases to trimming and J lost 13 bases, with 15 bases between them. Germline CDR1 ENHRY, CDR2 SYGVKD. The CDR3 bases are TGTGCCATCAGTGAGTCAACCGGGCCGGAGGGTTTCTTT. This gives the protein CAISESTGPEGFF.

About this clone itself: Other DNA sequences in this sample translate to the same CDR3. V is TRBV5-4 and J is TRBJ1-3; the D is unclear. Looked up from germline, CDR1 is SGHNT and CDR2 is YYREEE (reference sequence). V was trimmed by 0 bases and J by 1 base, leaving 5 bases between them. The CDR3 sequence is 14 residues long. The CDR3, as DNA: TGTGCCAGCAGCTTGGAAACTTCTGGAAACACCATATATTTT. This encodes CASSLETSGNTIYF.

This clone was seen once. The chain joins TRBV4-3 to TRBJ1-5, with D hard to call. V lost 4 bases and J 3 bases, leaving 13 bases between the germline ends. Looked up from germline, CDR1 is LGHNA and CDR2 is YSLEER. This CDR3 contains 15 residues. The CDR3 nucleotides read TGCGCCAGCAGCCCCCGGACCGCAGACAATCAGCCCCAGCATTTT. It translates to CASSPRTADNQPQHF.

This clone was seen a few times. CDR3: CSASDRGTEKLFF. In DNA, the CDR3 is TGCAGCGCGTCGGACAGGGGAACCGAAAAACTGTTTTTT. The V gene is TRBV29-1, the J gene TRBJ1-4; 9 bases match TRBD1. This CDR3 comprises 13 residues. Trimming cost V 7 bases and J 8 bases; bases outside gene matches: 8. Germline CDR1 reads SQVTM; CDR2 reads ANQGSEA.

This chain uses TRBV7-6 with TRBJ2-2, with D unclear. Trimming shortened V by 3 bases and J by 0 bases, and 5 bases separated the two germline ends. Germline assignment: CDR1 SGHVS and CDR2 FNYEAQ. CDR3 length: 14 amino acids. The CDR3 sequence is CASSLAPNTGELFF. The DNA for the CDR3 is TGTGCCAGCAGCTTGGCTCCGAACACCGGGGAGCTGTTTTTT.

This chain links TRBV4-1 with TRBJ1-2; D is ambiguous. The V end was cut by 1 base, the J end by 6 bases, with 12 bases between. CDR3 length equals 14 residues. Germline CDR1 and CDR2: MGHRA and YSYEKL. The CDR3 here is CASSQVGSWDGYTF. The CDR3 DNA follows: TGCGCCAGCAGCCAAGTTGGGTCGTGGGATGGCTACACCTTC.

This chain links TRBV9 with TRBJ2-5, with D hard to call. Matching the DNA end better, TRBJ2-7 makes the J call doubtful. This CDR3 has 13 amino acids. Germline V gives CDR1 SGDLS, CDR2 YYNGEE. The CDR3: CASSVGARDEQYF. The CDR3 nucleotides are TGTGCCAGCAGCGTAGGGGCTCGGGACGAGCAGTACTTC.

The chain is built from TRBV10-3 and TRBJ2-6; weak D call: TRBD1 (6 bases). V was trimmed by 0 bases and J by 4 bases, leaving 16 bases between them. Germline-derived CDR1 and CDR2 are ENHRY and SYGVKD. The length of the CDR3 is 18 residues. CDR3 in amino acids: CAISESEGVVAGANVLTF. CDR3 bases: TGTGCCATCAGTGAGTCAGAGGGGGTGGTGGCAGGGGCCAACGTCCTGACTTTC.

The chain has TRBV4-1 and TRBJ2-3, with 15 bases that match TRBD2. With V trimmed by 4 bases and J by 6 bases, 5 bases remained unmatched. Germline-derived CDR1 and CDR2 are MGHRA and YSYEKL. CDR3 length: 16 amino acids. CDR3 bases: TGCGCCAGCAGCCTTCTTGGACTAGCGGGGGGGGATACGCAGTATTTT. Translated: CASSLLGLAGGDTQYF.